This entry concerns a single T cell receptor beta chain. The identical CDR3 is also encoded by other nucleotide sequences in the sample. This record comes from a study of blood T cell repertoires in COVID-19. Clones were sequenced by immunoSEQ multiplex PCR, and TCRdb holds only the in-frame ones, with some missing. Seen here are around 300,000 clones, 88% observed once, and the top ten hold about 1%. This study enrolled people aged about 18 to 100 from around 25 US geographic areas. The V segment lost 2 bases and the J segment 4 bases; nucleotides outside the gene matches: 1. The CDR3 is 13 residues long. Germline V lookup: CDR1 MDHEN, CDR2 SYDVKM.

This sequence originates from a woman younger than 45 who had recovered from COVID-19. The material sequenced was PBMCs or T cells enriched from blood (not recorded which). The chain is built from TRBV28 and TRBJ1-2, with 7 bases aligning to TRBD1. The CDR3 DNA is TGTGCCAGCAGTTTAGCAGGGGGCTATGGCTACACCTTC. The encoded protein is CASSLAGGYGYTF.